Listed below are T cell receptor beta chains from one sample, sequenced in a study of cytomegalovirus exposure and HLA in healthy donors. Assay used: immunoSEQ multiplex PCR; TCRdb lists only in-frame clones, some missing. The table includes 250,000 to 350,000 clones, just over 70% detected once. The sample consisted of PBMCs. These receptors came from a female donor in good health and CMV-seronegative. Each CDR3 is given with its conserved first and last residue. D genes are given only for firm matches. Clone sizes are given selectively: once, few, many, or a class where the clone is expanded.

V gene: TRBV11-2
J gene: TRBJ1-2
clone size: NA
D gene: TRBD1
CDR3 DNA: TGTGCCAGCAGCTTCGGGACAGCGACCTATGGCTACACCTTC
CDR3 protein: CASSFGTATYGYTF

V gene: TRBV19
J gene: TRBJ1-2
clone size: NA
D gene: NA
CDR3 DNA: TGTGCCAGTAGTATTCGTGGTGGCGGGAATGGCTACACCTTC
CDR3 protein: CASSIRGGGNGYTF

V gene: TRBV27
J gene: TRBJ2-3
clone size: NA
D gene: NA
CDR3 DNA: TGTGCCAGCAGTTTAAGCGCCACAGATACGCAGTATTTT
CDR3 protein: CASSLSATDTQYF

V gene: TRBV28
J gene: TRBJ1-2
clone size: NA
D gene: NA
CDR3 DNA: TGTGCCAGCAGTCTAAGTTTGGGGCAGAGAGCCTATGGCTACACCTTC
CDR3 protein: CASSLSLGQRAYGYTF

V gene: TRBV27
J gene: TRBJ2-2
clone size: NA
D gene: NA
CDR3 DNA: TGTGCCAGCAGTCTAAACACCGGGGAGCTGTTTTTT
CDR3 protein: CASSLNTGELFF

V gene: TRBV15
J gene: TRBJ2-1
clone size: NA
D gene: NA
CDR3 DNA: TGTGCCACCGGGTCCGGGACTCCCACCCTATACAATGAGCAGTTCTTC
CDR3 protein: CATGSGTPTLYNEQFF

V gene: TRBV18
J gene: TRBJ2-4
clone size: few
D gene: NA
CDR3 DNA: TGTGCCAGCTCACCACCGCGGACAGTAGCCAAAAACATTCAGTACTTC
CDR3 protein: CASSPPRTVAKNIQYF

V gene: TRBV7-9
J gene: TRBJ2-5
clone size: few
D gene: TRBD1
CDR3 DNA: TGTTCCAGCAGCGAAGACAGGGGCGAGACCCAGTACTTC
CDR3 protein: CSSSEDRGETQYF

V gene: TRBV5-6
J gene: TRBJ2-7
clone size: NA
D gene: TRBD1
CDR3 DNA: TGTGCCAGCAGCTTGTCCGGCAGGGGGTACGAGCAGTACTTC
CDR3 protein: CASSLSGRGYEQYF

V gene: TRBV6-1
J gene: TRBJ2-1
clone size: NA
D gene: NA
CDR3 DNA: TGTGCCAGCAGTGAGGAACGGGAGATCTACAATGAGCAGTTCTTC
CDR3 protein: CASSEEREIYNEQFF

V gene: TRBV7-8
J gene: TRBJ2-1
clone size: NA
D gene: NA
CDR3 DNA: TGTGCCAGCAGCTTACAGGGGAATGAGCAGTTCTTC
CDR3 protein: CASSLQGNEQFF

V gene: TRBV7-9
J gene: TRBJ2-3
clone size: NA
D gene: TRBD2
CDR3 DNA: TGTGCCAGCAGCTTGGGACTAGCGGCAGATACGCAGTATTTT
CDR3 protein: CASSLGLAADTQYF

V gene: TRBV7-7
J gene: TRBJ2-2
clone size: NA
D gene: TRBD2
CDR3 DNA: TGTGCTAGCAGCTTAAGGACTAGCGGGCCGAACACCGGGGAGCTGTTTTTT
CDR3 protein: CASSLRTSGPNTGELFF

V gene: TRBV11-3
J gene: TRBJ2-1
clone size: NA
D gene: TRBD2
CDR3 DNA: TGTGCCAGCAGCTCCGGACTAGCGCCCTTCAATGAGCAGTTCTTC
CDR3 protein: CASSSGLAPFNEQFF

V gene: TRBV7-9
J gene: TRBJ1-5
clone size: NA
D gene: TRBD1
CDR3 DNA: TGTGCCAGCAGCTCGACCCCCGTAGGGGACAGGGAGAATCAGCCCCAGCATTTT
CDR3 protein: CASSSTPVGDRENQPQHF

V gene: TRBV19
J gene: TRBJ2-7
clone size: NA
D gene: TRBD1
CDR3 DNA: TGTGCCAGTTCCGGGACAGGCGGACACGAGCAGTACTTC
CDR3 protein: CASSGTGGHEQYF

V gene: TRBV5-6
J gene: TRBJ1-3
clone size: few
D gene: TRBD1
CDR3 DNA: TGTGCCAGCAGACCACAGGGGGCAGGAAACACCATATATTTT
CDR3 protein: CASRPQGAGNTIYF

V gene: TRBV10-2
J gene: TRBJ2-3
clone size: few
D gene: NA
CDR3 DNA: TGCGCCAGCAGTGAGATTACTAGCACAGATACGCAGTATTTT
CDR3 protein: CASSEITSTDTQYF

V gene: TRBV5-6
J gene: TRBJ2-1
clone size: NA
D gene: NA
CDR3 DNA: TGTGCCAGCAGCTTGGTAGCATACAATGAGCAGTTCTTC
CDR3 protein: CASSLVAYNEQFF

V gene: TRBV7-9
J gene: TRBJ2-5
clone size: NA
D gene: NA
CDR3 DNA: TGTGCCAGCAGCTTCGACAGGTACCAAGAGACCCAGTACTTC
CDR3 protein: CASSFDRYQETQYF

V gene: TRBV6-5
J gene: TRBJ1-5
clone size: NA
D gene: NA
CDR3 DNA: TGTGCCAGCAGTTACAGTCGGGGGCAGCCCCAGCATTTT
CDR3 protein: CASSYSRGQPQHF

V gene: TRBV6-1
J gene: TRBJ1-3
clone size: few
D gene: NA
CDR3 DNA: TGTGCCAGCAGCTTAGGGGACACCTCTGGAAACACCATATATTTT
CDR3 protein: CASSLGDTSGNTIYF

V gene: TRBV10-3
J gene: TRBJ2-7
clone size: NA
D gene: TRBD1
CDR3 DNA: TGTGCCATCAGGGGACAGACCTACGAGCAGTACTTC
CDR3 protein: CAIRGQTYEQYF

V gene: TRBV12-5
J gene: TRBJ1-2
clone size: NA
D gene: NA
CDR3 DNA: TGTGCTAGTGACCGGGACACCGATAACTATGGCTACACCTTC
CDR3 protein: CASDRDTDNYGYTF

V gene: TRBV5-6
J gene: TRBJ1-1
clone size: NA
D gene: NA
CDR3 DNA: TGTGCCAGCAGCTCGTACACTGAAGCTTTCTTT
CDR3 protein: CASSSYTEAFF

V gene: TRBV6-5
J gene: TRBJ2-1
clone size: NA
D gene: NA
CDR3 DNA: TGTGCCAGCAGGACTACAGGGTTAACCTACAATGAGCAGTTCTTC
CDR3 protein: CASRTTGLTYNEQFF

V gene: TRBV5-1
J gene: TRBJ1-4
clone size: NA
D gene: NA
CDR3 DNA: TGCGCCAGCAGCTTCGGGGGGAGAGATGAAAAACTGTTTTTT
CDR3 protein: CASSFGGRDEKLFF

V gene: TRBV30
J gene: TRBJ2-2
clone size: NA
D gene: TRBD2
CDR3 DNA: TGTGCCTGGAGCATTGCGGGAGCGGTCACCGGGGAGCTGTTTTTT
CDR3 protein: CAWSIAGAVTGELFF

V gene: TRBV6-5
J gene: TRBJ2-1
clone size: NA
D gene: NA
CDR3 DNA: TGTGCCAGCAGTTACTCGCGGGCCTATTACAATGAGCAGTTCTTC
CDR3 protein: CASSYSRAYYNEQFF

V gene: TRBV30
J gene: TRBJ1-5
clone size: NA
D gene: NA
CDR3 DNA: TGTGCCTGGAGTAATGGGGAGGGGGGTCAGCCCCAGCATTTT
CDR3 protein: CAWSNGEGGQPQHF

V gene: TRBV4-1
J gene: TRBJ2-1
clone size: NA
D gene: NA
CDR3 DNA: TGCGCCAGCAGCCAAGTGAGGGAGTTCCCGACAAATGAGCAGTTCTTC
CDR3 protein: CASSQVREFPTNEQFF

V gene: TRBV19
J gene: TRBJ1-5
clone size: NA
D gene: NA
CDR3 DNA: TGTGCCAGTAGTAACAGGGATGGGCAGCCCCAGCATTTT
CDR3 protein: CASSNRDGQPQHF

V gene: TRBV28
J gene: TRBJ1-2
clone size: NA
D gene: NA
CDR3 DNA: TGTGCCAGTGGAGTCCTTAACTATGGCTACACCTTC
CDR3 protein: CASGVLNYGYTF